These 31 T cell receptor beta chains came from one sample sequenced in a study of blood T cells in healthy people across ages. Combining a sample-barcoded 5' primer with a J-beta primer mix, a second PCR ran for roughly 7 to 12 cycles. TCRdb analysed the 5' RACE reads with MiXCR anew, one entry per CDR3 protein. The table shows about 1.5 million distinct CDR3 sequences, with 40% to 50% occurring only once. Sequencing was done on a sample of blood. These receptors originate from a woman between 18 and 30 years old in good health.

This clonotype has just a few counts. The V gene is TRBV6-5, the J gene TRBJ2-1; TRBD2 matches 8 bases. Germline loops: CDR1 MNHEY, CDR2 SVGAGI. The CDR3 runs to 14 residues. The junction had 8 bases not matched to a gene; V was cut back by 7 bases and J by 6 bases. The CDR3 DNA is TGTGCCAGCACCACGGGGGGGGGCCTCAATGAGCAGTTCTTC. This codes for CASTTGGGLNEQFF.

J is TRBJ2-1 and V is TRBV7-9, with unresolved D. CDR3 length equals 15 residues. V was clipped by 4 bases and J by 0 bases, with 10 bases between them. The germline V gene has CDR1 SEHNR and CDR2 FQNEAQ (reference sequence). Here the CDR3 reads CASSSLHDSYNEQFF. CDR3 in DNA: TGTGCCAGCAGCTCCCTCCACGACTCCTACAATGAGCAGTTCTTC. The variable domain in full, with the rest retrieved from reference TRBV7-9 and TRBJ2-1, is DTGVSQNPRHKITKRGQNVTFRCDPISEHNRLYWYRQTLGQGPEFLTYFQNEAQLEKSRLLSDRFSAERPKGSFSTLEIQRTEQGDSAMYLCASSSLHDSYNEQFFGPGTRLTVL.

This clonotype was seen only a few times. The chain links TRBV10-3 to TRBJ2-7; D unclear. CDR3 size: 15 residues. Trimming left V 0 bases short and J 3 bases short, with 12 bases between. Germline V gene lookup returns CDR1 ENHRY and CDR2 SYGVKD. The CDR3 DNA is TGTGCCATCAGTGAGTCGACGGGCTCGGTCTACGAGCAGTACTTC. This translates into CAISESTGSVYEQYF.

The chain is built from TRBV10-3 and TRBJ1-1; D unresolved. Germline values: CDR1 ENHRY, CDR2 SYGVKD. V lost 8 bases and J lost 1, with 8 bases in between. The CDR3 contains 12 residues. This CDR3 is CAIRLGNTEAFF. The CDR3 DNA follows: TGTGCCATCCGTTTGGGGAACACTGAAGCTTTCTTT.

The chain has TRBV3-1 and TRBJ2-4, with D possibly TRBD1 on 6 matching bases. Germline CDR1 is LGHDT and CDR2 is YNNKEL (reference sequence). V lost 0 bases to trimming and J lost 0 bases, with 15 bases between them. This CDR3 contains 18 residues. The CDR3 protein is CASSQDPGAAIAKNIQYF. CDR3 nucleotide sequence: TGTGCCAGCAGCCAAGATCCAGGGGCAGCCATAGCCAAAAACATTCAGTACTTC.

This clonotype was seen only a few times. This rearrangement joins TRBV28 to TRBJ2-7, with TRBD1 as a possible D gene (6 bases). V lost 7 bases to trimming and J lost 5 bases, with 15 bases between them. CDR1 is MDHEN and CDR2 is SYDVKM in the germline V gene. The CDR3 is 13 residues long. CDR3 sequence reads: CASTLRGSHEQYF. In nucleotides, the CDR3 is TGTGCCAGCACCCTAAGGGGGAGCCACGAGCAGTACTTC.

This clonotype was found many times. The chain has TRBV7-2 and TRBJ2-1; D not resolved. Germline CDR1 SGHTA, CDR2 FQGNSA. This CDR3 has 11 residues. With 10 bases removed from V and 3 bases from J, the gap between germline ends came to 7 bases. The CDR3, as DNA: TGTGCCACCACGCTCTACAATGAGCAGTTCTTC. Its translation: CATTLYNEQFF.

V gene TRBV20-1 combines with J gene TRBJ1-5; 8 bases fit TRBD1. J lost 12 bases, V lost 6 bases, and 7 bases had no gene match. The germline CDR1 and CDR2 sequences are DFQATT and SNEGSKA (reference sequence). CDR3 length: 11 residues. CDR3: CSARTGLLQHF. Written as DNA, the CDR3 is TGCAGTGCACGGACAGGGTTGCTCCAGCATTTT.

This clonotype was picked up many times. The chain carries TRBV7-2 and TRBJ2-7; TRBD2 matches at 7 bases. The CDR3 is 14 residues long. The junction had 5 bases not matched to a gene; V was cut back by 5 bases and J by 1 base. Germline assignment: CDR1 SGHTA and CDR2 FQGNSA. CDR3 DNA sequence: TGTGCCAGCAGCCTCGCCGGGAGGTCCTACGAGCAGTACTTC. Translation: CASSLAGRSYEQYF. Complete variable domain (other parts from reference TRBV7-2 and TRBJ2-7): GAGVSQSPSNKVTEKGKDVELRCDPISGHTALYWYRQSLGQGLEFLIYFQGNSAPDKSGLPSDRFSAERTGGSVSTLTIQRTQQEDSAVYLCASSLAGRSYEQYFGPGTRLTVT.

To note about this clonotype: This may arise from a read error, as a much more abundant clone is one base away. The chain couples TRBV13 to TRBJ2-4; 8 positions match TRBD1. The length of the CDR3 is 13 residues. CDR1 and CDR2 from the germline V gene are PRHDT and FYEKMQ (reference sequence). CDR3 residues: CASSHRTGNSQYF. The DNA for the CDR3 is TGTGCCAGCAGCCATAGGACAGGGAACAGTCAGTACTTC.

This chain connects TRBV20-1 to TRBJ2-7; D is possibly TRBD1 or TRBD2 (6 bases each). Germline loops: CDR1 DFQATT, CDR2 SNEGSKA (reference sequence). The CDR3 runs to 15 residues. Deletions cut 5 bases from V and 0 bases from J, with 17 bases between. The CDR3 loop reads CSASGFGGFSYEQYF. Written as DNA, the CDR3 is TGCAGTGCTTCAGGTTTCGGGGGCTTCTCCTACGAGCAGTACTTC.

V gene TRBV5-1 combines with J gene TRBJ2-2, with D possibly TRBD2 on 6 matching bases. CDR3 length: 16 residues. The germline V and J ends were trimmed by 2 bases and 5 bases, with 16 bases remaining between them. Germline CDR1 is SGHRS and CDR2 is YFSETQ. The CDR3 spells CASSLGAVRGTGELFF. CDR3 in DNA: TGCGCCAGCAGCTTAGGGGCGGTTCGGGGGACCGGGGAGCTGTTTTTT.

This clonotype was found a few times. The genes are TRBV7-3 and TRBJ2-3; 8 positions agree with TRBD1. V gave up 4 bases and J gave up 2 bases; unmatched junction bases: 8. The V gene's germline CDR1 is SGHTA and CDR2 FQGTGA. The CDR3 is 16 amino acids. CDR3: CASSSDRDRLTDTQYF. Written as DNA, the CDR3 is TGTGCCAGCAGCTCCGACCGGGACAGGCTCACAGATACGCAGTATTTT.

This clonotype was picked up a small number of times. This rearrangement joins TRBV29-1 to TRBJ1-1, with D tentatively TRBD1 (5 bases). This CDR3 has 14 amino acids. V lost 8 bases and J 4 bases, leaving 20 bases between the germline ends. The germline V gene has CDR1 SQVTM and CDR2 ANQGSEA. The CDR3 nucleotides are TGCAGCTCCGCCCCGCAGGGAGGTAGCACTGAAGCTTTCTTT. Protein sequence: CSSAPQGGSTEAFF.

The CDR3, as DNA: TGTGCCAGCAGCACGACTAGCGGGGGGCTCAATGAGCAGTTCTTC. This codes for CASSTTSGGLNEQFF. The gene calls are TRBV7-3 and TRBJ2-1, with 13 nucleotides matching TRBD2. The germline V gene has CDR1 SGHTA and CDR2 FQGTGA. CDR3 length: 15 residues. V shed 5 bases and J 6 bases; nucleotides not matched to a gene: 4.

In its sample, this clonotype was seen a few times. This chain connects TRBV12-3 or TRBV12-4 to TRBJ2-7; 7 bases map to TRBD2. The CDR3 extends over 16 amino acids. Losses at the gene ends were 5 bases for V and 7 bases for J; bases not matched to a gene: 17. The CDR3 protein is CASSPVWGGGGNEQYF. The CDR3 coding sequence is TGTGCCAGCAGTCCCGTTTGGGGCGGGGGTGGGAATGAGCAGTACTTC.

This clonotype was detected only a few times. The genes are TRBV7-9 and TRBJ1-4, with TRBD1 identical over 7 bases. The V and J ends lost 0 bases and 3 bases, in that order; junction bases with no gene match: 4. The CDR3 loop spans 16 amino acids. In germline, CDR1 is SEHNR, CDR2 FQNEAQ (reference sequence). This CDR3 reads CASSLAGGLANEKLFF. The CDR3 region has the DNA TGTGCCAGCAGCTTAGCAGGGGGCTTGGCTAATGAAAAACTGTTTTTT.

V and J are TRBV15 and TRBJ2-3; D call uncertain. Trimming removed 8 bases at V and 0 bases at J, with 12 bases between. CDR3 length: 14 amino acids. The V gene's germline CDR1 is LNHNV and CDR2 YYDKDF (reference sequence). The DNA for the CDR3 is TGTGCCACCGGCGCATCCATAAGCACAGATACGCAGTATTTT. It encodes CATGASISTDTQYF.

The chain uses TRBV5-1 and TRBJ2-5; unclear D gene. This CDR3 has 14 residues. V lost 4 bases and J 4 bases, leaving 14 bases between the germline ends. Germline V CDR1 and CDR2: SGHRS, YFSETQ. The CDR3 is CASSPQGESETQYF. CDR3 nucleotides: TGCGCCAGCAGCCCGCAAGGCGAATCAGAGACCCAGTACTTC.

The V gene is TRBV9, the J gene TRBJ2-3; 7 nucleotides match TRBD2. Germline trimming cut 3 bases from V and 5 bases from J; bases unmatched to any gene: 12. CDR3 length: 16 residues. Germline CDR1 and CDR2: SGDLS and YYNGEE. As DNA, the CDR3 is TGTGCCAGCAGCGCCTTGGGGGGGGGTACCGGAGATACGCAGTATTTT. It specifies CASSALGGGTGDTQYF.

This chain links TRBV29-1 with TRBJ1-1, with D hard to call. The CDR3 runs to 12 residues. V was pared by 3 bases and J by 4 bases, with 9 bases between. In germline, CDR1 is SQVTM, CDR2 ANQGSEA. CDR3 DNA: TGCAGCGTTGATAACATAGGCACTGAAGCTTTCTTT. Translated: CSVDNIGTEAFF.

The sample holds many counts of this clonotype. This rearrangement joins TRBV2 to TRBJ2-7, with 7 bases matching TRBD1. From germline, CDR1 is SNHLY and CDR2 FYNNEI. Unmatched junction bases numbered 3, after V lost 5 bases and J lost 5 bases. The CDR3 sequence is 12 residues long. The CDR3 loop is CASSNTGDEQYF. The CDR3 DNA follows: TGTGCCAGCAGTAACACAGGGGACGAGCAGTACTTC. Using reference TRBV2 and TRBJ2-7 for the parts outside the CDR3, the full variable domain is EPEVTQTPSHQVTQMGQEVILRCVPISNHLYFYWYRQILGQKVEFLVSFYNNEISEKSEIFDDQFSVERPDGSNFTLKIRSTKLEDSAMYFCASSNTGDEQYFGPGTRLTVT.

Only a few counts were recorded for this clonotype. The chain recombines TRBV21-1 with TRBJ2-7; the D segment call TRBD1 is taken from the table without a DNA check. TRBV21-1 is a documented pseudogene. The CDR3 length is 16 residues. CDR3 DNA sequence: TGTGCCAGCAGCGAGGGGTGGACAGGGCGTTTCTACGAGCAGTACTTC. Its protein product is CASSEGWTGRFYEQYF.

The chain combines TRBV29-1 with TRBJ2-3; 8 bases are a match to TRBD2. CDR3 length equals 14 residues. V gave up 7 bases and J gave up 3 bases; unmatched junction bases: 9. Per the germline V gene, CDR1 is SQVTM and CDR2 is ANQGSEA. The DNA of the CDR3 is TGCAGCGCTGGCGGGGCTAGCGGGACAGATACGCAGTATTTT. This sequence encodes CSAGGASGTDTQYF.

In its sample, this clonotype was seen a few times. CDR3 region: CASSPRSAGNGYTF. CDR3 in DNA: TGTGCCAGCAGCCCCCGCTCGGCAGGGAATGGCTACACCTTC. The J gene is TRBJ1-2, the V gene TRBV3-1; D is perhaps TRBD1 (5 bases). In germline, CDR1 is LGHDT, CDR2 YNNKEL (reference sequence). V shed 4 bases and J shed 6 bases, with 15 bases lying between them. The CDR3 length is 14 residues.

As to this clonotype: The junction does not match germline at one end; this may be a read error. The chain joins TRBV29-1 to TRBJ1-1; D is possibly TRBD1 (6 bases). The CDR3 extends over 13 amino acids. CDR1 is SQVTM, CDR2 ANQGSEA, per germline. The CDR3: CSVEGQTNTEAFF. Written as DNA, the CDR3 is TGCAGCGTCGAAGGACAGACGAACACTGAAGCTTTCTTT.

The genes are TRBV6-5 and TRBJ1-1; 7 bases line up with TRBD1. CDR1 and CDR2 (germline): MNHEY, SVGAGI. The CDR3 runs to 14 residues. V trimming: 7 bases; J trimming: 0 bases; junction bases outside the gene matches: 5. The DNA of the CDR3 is TGTGCCAGCAATAGACAGGGAGTGAACACTGAAGCTTTCTTT. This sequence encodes CASNRQGVNTEAFF.

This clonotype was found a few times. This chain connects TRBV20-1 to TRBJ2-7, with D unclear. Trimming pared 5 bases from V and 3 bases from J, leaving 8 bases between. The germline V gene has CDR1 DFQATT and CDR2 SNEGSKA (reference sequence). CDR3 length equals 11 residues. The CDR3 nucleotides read TGCAGTGCTGTTAATAGCTACGAGCAGTACTTC. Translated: CSAVNSYEQYF.

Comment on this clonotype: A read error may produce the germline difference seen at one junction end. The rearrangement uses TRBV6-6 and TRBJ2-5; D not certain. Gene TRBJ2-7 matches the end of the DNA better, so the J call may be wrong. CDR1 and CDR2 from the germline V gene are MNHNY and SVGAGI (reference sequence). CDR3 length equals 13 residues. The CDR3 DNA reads TGTGCCGGCAGTTACACAATAAACTACGAGCAGTACTTC. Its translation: CAGSYTINYEQYF.

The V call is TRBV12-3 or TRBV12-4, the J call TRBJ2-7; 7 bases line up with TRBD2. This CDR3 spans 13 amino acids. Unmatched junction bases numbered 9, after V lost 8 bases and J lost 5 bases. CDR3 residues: CASRMGGGNEQYF. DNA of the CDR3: TGTGCCAGCCGAATGGGGGGAGGGAACGAGCAGTACTTC.

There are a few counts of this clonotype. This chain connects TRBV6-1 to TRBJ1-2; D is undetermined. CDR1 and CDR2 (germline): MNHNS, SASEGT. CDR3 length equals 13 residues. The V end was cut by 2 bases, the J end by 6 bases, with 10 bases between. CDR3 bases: TGTGCCAGCAGTGAACGGGAAGTGAATGGCTACACCTTC. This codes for CASSEREVNGYTF.